At least ten counts were recorded for the clone carrying this TCR beta chain. Researchers amplified the TCR beta CDR3 regions from RNA transcripts. In the first-round RT-PCR of the TCR CDR3, the HTBI primer set was used. TCRdb re-called the multiplex PCR reads through MiXCR, storing one row per CDR3 protein. The sample gives about 840,000 distinct CDR3 sequences, around 38% of which show up once; approximately 10% is in the top ten. The entry originates in a study of T cells in Graves' hyperthyroidism and ophthalmopathy. CDR3 length equals 16 residues. V shed 6 bases, J shed 4 bases, and the junction held 10 bases outside the gene matches. Germline CDR1 MNHNS, CDR2 SASEGT. Those with hyperthyroidism were 18 to 65 years old, newly diagnosed, and ill for under 2 months. The study excluded patients with uncontrolled infection, other autoimmune disease, pregnancy or lactation.

The sequence was collected from a man younger than 30 with Graves' hyperthyroidism. V and J are TRBV6-1 and TRBJ1-5; TRBD1 agrees at 9 bases. Sequencing used blood. For the CDR3, the DNA is TGTGCCAGCAGCTCGGGACAGGGCAGACGTAATCAGCCCCAGCATTTT. Protein product: CASSSGQGRRNQPQHF.